The present T cell receptor (beta chain) was sequenced within a study of blood T cell repertoires in COVID-19. Study-wide background: PBMCs, B-cell-depleted T cells, or T cells were the source of the cDNA or gDNA that made up the material.

Followed longitudinally, the Seattle patients had been enrolled during active infection. Trimming removed 0 bases from V and 4 bases from J, with 8 bases in between. CDR1 SGHRS and CDR2 YFSETQ come from the germline V gene. The CDR3 spans 14 residues. Original methodology: Amplified reference gene primers provided the basis for estimating nucleated cell counts. Repertoires were generated with immunoSEQ multiplex PCR, while TCRdb's copy carries only in-frame clones and drops some. V, J and clone size derive from that table, while D and trimming were established from the DNA sequence. Of approximately 390,000 clones in the sample, about 90% were seen once. This clone was seen only once.

The sequenced sample was peripheral blood. This TCR derives from a woman aged 60 to 75 with COVID-19, enrolled during active disease. The chain combines TRBV5-1 with TRBJ2-1; D is unclear. CDR3 bases: TGCGCCAGCAGCTTGGGGCAGAAATACAATGAGCAGTTCTTC. Translating gives CASSLGQKYNEQFF.